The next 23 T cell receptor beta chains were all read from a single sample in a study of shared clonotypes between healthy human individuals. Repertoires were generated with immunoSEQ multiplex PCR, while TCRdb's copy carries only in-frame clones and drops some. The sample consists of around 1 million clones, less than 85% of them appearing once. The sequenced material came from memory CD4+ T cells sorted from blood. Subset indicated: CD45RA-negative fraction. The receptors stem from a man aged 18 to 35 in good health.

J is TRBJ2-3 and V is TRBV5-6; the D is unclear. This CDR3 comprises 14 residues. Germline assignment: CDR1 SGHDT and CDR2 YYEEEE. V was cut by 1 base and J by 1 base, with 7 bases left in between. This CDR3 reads CASSLPYGTDTQYF. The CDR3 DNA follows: TGTGCCAGCAGCTTGCCCTACGGCACAGATACGCAGTATTTT. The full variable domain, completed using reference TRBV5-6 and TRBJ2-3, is DAGVTQSPTHLIKTRGQQVTLRCSPKSGHDTVSWYQQALGQGPQFIFQYYEEEERQRGNFPDRFSGHQFPNYSSELNVNALLLGDSALYLCASSLPYGTDTQYFGPGTRLTVL.

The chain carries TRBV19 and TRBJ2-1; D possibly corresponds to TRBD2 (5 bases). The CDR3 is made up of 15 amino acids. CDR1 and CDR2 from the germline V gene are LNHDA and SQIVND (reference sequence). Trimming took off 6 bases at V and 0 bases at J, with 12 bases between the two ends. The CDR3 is CASSPSLSSYNEQFF. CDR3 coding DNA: TGTGCCAGTAGCCCTAGCCTCAGCTCCTACAATGAGCAGTTCTTC.

The CDR3 loop reads CASTHGRTIHGELFF. The CDR3 DNA reads as TGTGCCAGCACCCATGGTAGGACCATACACGGGGAGCTGTTTTTT. The J gene is TRBJ2-2, the V gene TRBV27; D gene ambiguous. The CDR3 spans 15 residues. The germline gives CDR1 MNHEY, CDR2 SMNVEV (reference sequence). Trimming removed 7 bases at V and 7 bases at J, with 19 bases between.

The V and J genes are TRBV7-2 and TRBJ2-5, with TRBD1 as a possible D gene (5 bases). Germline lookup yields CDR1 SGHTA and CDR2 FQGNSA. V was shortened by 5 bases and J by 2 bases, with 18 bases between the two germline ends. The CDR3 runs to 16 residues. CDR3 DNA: TGTGCCAGCAGCGCAGGGATCGCAGTACCTCAAGAGACCCAGTACTTC. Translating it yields CASSAGIAVPQETQYF.

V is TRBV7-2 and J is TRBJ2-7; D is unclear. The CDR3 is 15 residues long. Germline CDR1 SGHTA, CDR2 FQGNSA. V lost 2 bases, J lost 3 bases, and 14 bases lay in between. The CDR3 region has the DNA TGTGCCAGCAGCTTACAAGCCACAGTCGTCTACGAGCAGTACTTC. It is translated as CASSLQATVVYEQYF.

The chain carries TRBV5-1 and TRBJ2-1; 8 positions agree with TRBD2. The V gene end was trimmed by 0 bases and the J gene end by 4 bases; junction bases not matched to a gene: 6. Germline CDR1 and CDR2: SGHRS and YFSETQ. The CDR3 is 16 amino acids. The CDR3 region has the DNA TGCGCCAGCAGCTTGGAGATTAGCGGGGTGTACAATGAGCAGTTCTTC. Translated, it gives CASSLEISGVYNEQFF. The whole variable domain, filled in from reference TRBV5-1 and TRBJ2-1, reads KAGVTQTPRYLIKTRGQQVTLSCSPISGHRSVSWYQQTPGQGLQFLFEYFSETQRNKGNFPGRFSGRQFSNSRSEMNVSTLELGDSALYLCASSLEISGVYNEQFFGPGTRLTVL.

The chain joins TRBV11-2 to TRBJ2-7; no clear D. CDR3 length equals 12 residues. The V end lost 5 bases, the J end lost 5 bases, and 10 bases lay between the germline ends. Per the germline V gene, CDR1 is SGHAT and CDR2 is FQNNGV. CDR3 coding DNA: TGTGCCAGCAGCACCAACGACCACGAGCAGTACTTC. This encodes CASSTNDHEQYF.

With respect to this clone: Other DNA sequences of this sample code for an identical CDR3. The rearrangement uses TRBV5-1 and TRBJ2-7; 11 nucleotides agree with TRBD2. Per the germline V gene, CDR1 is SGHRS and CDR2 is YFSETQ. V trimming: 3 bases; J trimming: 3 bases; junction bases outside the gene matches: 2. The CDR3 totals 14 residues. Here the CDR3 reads CASSSGTSGYEQYF. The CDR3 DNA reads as TGCGCCAGCAGCTCCGGGACTAGCGGCTACGAGCAGTACTTC.

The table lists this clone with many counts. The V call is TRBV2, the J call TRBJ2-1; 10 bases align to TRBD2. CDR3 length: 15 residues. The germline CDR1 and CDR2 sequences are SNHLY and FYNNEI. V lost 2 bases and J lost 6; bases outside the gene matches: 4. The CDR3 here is CASSETSGGANEQFF. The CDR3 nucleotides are TGTGCCAGCAGTGAAACGAGCGGGGGGGCCAATGAGCAGTTCTTC.

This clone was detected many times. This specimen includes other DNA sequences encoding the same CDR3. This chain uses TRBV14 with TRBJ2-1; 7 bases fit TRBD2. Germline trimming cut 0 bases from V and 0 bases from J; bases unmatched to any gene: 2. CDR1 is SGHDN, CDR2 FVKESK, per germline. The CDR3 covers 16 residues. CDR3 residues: CASSQDGGSSYNEQFF. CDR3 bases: TGTGCCAGCAGCCAAGATGGCGGGAGCTCCTACAATGAGCAGTTCTTC.

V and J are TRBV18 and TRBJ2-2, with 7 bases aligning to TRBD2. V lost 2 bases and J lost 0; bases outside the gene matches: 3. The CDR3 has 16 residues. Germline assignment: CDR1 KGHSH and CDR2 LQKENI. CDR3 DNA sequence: TGTGCCAGCTCACCAATGCTAGCGGCGAACACCGGGGAGCTGTTTTTT. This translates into CASSPMLAANTGELFF.

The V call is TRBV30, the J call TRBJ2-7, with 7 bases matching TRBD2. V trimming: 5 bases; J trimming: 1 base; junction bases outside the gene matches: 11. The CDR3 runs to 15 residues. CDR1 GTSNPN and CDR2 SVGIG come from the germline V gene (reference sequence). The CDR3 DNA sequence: TGTGCCTGGGGACCCTTTGGGGGGGTTTCCTACGAGCAGTACTTC. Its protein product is CAWGPFGGVSYEQYF.

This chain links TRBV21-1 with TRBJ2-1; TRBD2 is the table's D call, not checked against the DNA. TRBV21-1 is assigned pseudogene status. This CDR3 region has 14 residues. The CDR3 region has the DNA TGTGCCAGCAGTCCACCCGGGACCTACAATGAGCAGTTCTTC. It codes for CASSPPGTYNEQFF.

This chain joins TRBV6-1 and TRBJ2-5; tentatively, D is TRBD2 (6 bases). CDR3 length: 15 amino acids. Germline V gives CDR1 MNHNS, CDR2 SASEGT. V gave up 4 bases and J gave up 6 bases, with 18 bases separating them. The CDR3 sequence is CASSGAHGGTKTQYF. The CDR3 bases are TGTGCCAGCAGTGGGGCCCACGGGGGTACAAAGACCCAGTACTTC.

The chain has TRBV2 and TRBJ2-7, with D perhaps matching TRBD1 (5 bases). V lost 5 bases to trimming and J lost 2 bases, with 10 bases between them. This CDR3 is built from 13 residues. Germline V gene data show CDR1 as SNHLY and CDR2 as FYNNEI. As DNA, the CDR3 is TGTGCCAGCAGTTTAGACAGACCCTACGAGCAGTACTTC. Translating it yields CASSLDRPYEQYF.

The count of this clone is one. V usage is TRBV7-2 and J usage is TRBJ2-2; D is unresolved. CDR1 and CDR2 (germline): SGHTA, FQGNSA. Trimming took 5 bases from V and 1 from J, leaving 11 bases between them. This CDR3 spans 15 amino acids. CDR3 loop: CASSPPRRNTGELFF. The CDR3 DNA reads TGTGCCAGCAGCCCCCCTCGACGGAACACCGGGGAGCTGTTTTTT. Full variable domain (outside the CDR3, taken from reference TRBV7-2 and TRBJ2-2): GAGVSQSPSNKVTEKGKDVELRCDPISGHTALYWYRQSLGQGLEFLIYFQGNSAPDKSGLPSDRFSAERTGGSVSTLTIQRTQQEDSAVYLCASSPPRRNTGELFFGEGSRLTVL.

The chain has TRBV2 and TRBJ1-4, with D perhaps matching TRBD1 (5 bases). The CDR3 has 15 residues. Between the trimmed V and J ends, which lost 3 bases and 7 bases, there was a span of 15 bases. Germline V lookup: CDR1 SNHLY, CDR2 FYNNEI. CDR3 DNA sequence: TGTGCCAGCAGTGATGGGGGTCGACCTAGTGAAAAACTGTTTTTT. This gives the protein CASSDGGRPSEKLFF.

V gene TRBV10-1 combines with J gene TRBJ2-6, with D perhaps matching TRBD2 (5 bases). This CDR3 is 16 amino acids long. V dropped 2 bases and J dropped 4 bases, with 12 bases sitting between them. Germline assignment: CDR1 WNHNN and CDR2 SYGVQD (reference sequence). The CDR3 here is CASSEGRGPGANVLTF. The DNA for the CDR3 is TGCGCCAGCAGTGAGGGGAGAGGTCCCGGGGCCAACGTCCTGACTTTC.

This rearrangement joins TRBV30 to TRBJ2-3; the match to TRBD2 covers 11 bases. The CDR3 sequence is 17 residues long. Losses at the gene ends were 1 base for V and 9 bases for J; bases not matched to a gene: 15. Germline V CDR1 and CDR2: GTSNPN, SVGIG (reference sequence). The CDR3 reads CAWSARRTSGWGSTQYF. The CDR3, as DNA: TGTGCCTGGAGTGCAAGACGGACTAGCGGGTGGGGGAGCACGCAGTATTTT.

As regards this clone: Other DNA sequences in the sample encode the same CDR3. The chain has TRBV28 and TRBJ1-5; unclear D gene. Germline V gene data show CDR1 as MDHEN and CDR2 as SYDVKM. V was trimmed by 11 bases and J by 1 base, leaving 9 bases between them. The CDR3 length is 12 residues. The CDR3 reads CASEGSNQPQHF. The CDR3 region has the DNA TGTGCCTCCGAAGGGAGCAATCAGCCCCAGCATTTT.

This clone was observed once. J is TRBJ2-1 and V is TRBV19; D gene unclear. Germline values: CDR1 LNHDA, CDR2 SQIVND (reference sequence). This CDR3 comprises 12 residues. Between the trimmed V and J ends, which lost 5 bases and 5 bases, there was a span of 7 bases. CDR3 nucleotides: TGTGCCAGTAGTCGTCCCCACAATGAGCAGTTCTTC. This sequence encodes CASSRPHNEQFF. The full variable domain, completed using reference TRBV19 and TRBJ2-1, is DGGITQSPKYLFRKEGQNVTLSCEQNLNHDAMYWYRQDPGQGLRLIYYSQIVNDFQKGDIAEGYSVSREKKESFPLTVTSAQKNPTAFYLCASSRPHNEQFFGPGTRLTVL.

The CDR3 DNA reads as TGTGCCAGCAGCTCGGTCTGGACAGGGATGGCCGCAGATACGCAGTATTTT. Encoded protein: CASSSVWTGMAADTQYF. The chain carries TRBV7-9 and TRBJ2-3; 8 nucleotides align to TRBD1. The CDR3 has 17 residues. Germline-derived CDR1 and CDR2 are SEHNR and FQNEAQ (reference sequence). V shed 4 bases and J 4 bases; nucleotides not matched to a gene: 13.

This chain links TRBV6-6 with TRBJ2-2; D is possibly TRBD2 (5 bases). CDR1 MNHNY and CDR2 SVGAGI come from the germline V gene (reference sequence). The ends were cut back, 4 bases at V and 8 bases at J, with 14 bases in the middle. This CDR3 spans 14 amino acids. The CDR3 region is CASSSLANRGELFF. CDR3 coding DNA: TGTGCCAGCAGTTCGCTAGCCAATAGGGGGGAGCTGTTTTTT.